These 22 T cell receptor beta chains share one sample of origin, sequenced in a study of shared clonotypes between healthy human individuals. The repertoire was sequenced with immunoSEQ multiplex PCR; TCRdb's copy has only in-frame clones and lacks some. The sample lists 2 million to 2.5 million clones; roughly 95% were seen once. The sample taken for sequencing was naive CD4+ T cells sorted from blood. Subset specified: CD45RA+ positively selected. Every receptor here comes from a man between 18 and 35 years old in good health.

V usage is TRBV30 and J usage is TRBJ2-7, with TRBD2 matching over 14 bases. The germline V gene encodes CDR1 GTSNPN and CDR2 SVGIG (reference sequence). CDR3 length: 19 residues. V dropped 0 bases and J dropped 5; count of bases not matched to a gene: 15. The CDR3 spells CAWSVLRGTSGRKKNEQYF. CDR3 sequence (DNA): TGTGCCTGGAGTGTACTCAGGGGGACTAGCGGGAGAAAGAAAAACGAGCAGTACTTC.

This chain joins TRBV6-1 and TRBJ1-5, with D possibly TRBD1 on 6 matching bases. Trimming took 0 bases from V and 6 from J, leaving 18 bases between them. The germline CDR1 and CDR2 sequences are MNHNS and SASEGT. The CDR3 extends over 17 amino acids. The CDR3 protein is CASSEALSRGLRQPQHF. The CDR3 nucleotides read TGTGCCAGCAGTGAAGCATTAAGCCGGGGGCTCCGTCAGCCCCAGCATTTT.

This rearrangement joins TRBV7-2 to TRBJ2-2; tentative D call: TRBD2 (5 bases). From germline, CDR1 is SGHTA and CDR2 FQGNSA. The CDR3 sequence is 16 residues long. V lost 1 base, J lost 5 bases, and 14 bases lay in between. Here the CDR3 reads CASSLGPGGVTGELFF. The CDR3 DNA is TGTGCCAGCAGCTTAGGACCAGGAGGTGTGACCGGGGAGCTGTTTTTT.

The chain has TRBV11-2 and TRBJ2-1; TRBD1 matches at 9 bases. In germline, CDR1 is SGHAT, CDR2 FQNNGV. This CDR3 is built from 15 residues. V dropped 5 bases and J dropped 3; count of bases not matched to a gene: 5. The CDR3 DNA sequence: TGTGCCAGCAGCCGGGGACAGGGCTTCTACAATGAGCAGTTCTTC. This gives the protein CASSRGQGFYNEQFF.

The chain uses TRBV7-9 and TRBJ1-1, with D perhaps matching TRBD1 (5 bases). Trimming stripped 1 base from V and 1 base from J, with 10 bases between. The CDR3 spans 15 residues. CDR1 and CDR2 (germline): SEHNR, FQNEAQ (reference sequence). The CDR3 nucleotides read TGTGCCAGCAGCTTAGGGGACCCGAAGAACACTGAAGCTTTCTTT. Encoded protein: CASSLGDPKNTEAFF.

The chain couples TRBV7-9 to TRBJ1-2; 8 bases fit TRBD1. Germline V CDR1 and CDR2: SEHNR, FQNEAQ (reference sequence). After removal of 0 bases from V and 0 bases from J, the junction contained 12 bases not matched to a gene. The CDR3 runs 19 residues. The DNA of the CDR3 is TGTGCCAGCAGCTTAGCGTGGGTCAGGACAGGGACCACTAACTATGGCTACACCTTC. This translates into CASSLAWVRTGTTNYGYTF.

The rearrangement joins TRBV5-4 to TRBJ2-7, with D perhaps matching TRBD1 (6 bases). Germline CDR1 is SGHNT and CDR2 is YYREEE (reference sequence). Trimming shortened V by 4 bases and J by 4 bases, and 18 bases separated the two germline ends. The CDR3 extends over 15 amino acids. The DNA of the CDR3 is TGTGCCAGCAGCCTAAAGGGCAGGGGATTGTACGAGCAGTACTTC. Translated: CASSLKGRGLYEQYF.

This rearrangement joins TRBV19 to TRBJ2-1, with 7 bases matching TRBD1. J lost 8 bases, V lost 6 bases, and 10 bases had no gene match. Germline V CDR1 and CDR2: LNHDA, SQIVND (reference sequence). The CDR3 has 14 residues. CDR3 coding DNA: TGTGCCAGTAGCCTCTCGGACAGGACCTATGAGCAGTTCTTC. Translated, it gives CASSLSDRTYEQFF. Filled out from reference TRBV19 and TRBJ2-1, the complete variable domain reads DGGITQSPKYLFRKEGQNVTLSCEQNLNHDAMYWYRQDPGQGLRLIYYSQIVNDFQKGDIAEGYSVSREKKESFPLTVTSAQKNPTAFYLCASSLSDRTYEQFFGPGTRLTVL.

This chain connects TRBV6-1 to TRBJ1-6; tentatively, D is TRBD1 (6 bases). Trimming left V 0 bases short and J 17 bases short, with 14 bases between. The CDR3 runs to 13 residues. Germline lookup yields CDR1 MNHNS and CDR2 SASEGT. The CDR3 spells CASSEAGGASIHF. In nucleotides, the CDR3 is TGTGCCAGCAGTGAAGCGGGGGGGGCGTCGATCCACTTT.

V is TRBV25-1 and J is TRBJ2-7; the D gene is possibly TRBD2 (6 bases). V lost 0 bases and J lost 1, with 13 bases in between. Germline V gene lookup returns CDR1 MGHDK and CDR2 SYGVNS. This CDR3 spans 16 amino acids. The CDR3 DNA follows: TGTGCCAGCAGTGAATATGGCCCTAGCGCTTCCTACGAGCAGTACTTC. Translated, it gives CASSEYGPSASYEQYF.

V usage is TRBV18 and J usage is TRBJ2-5, with D tentatively TRBD2 (6 bases). This CDR3 region has 16 residues. Trimming took 1 base from V and 1 from J, leaving 13 bases between them. Germline-derived CDR1 and CDR2 are KGHSH and LQKENI. The CDR3 spells CASSPLGFGSQETQYF. Written as DNA, the CDR3 is TGTGCCAGCTCACCACTAGGGTTCGGGAGCCAAGAGACCCAGTACTTC.

J is TRBJ2-1 and V is TRBV18; TRBD2 aligns across 7 bases. Germline lookup yields CDR1 KGHSH and CDR2 LQKENI. V shed 3 bases, J shed 5 bases, and the junction held 4 bases outside the gene matches. The CDR3 contains 14 residues. In DNA form, the CDR3 reads TGTGCCAGCTCACCCGGGACTAACCACAATGAGCAGTTCTTC. It yields the protein CASSPGTNHNEQFF.

The chain combines TRBV4-3 with TRBJ1-5; 10 bases agree with TRBD1. The CDR3 has 18 amino acids. Germline CDR1 and CDR2: LGHNA and YSLEER. The ends lost 3 bases at V and 1 base at J; junction bases unmatched: 9. The CDR3 sequence is CASSQTGQGIGSNQPQHF. For the CDR3, the DNA is TGCGCCAGCAGCCAGACGGGACAGGGGATTGGAAGCAATCAGCCCCAGCATTTT.

About this clone: The CDR3 end shows no conserved phenylalanine or tryptophan, and so a read error is likely. This sequence joins TRBV5-1 and TRBJ1-6, with D uncertain. V was shortened by 0 bases and J by 0 bases, with 13 bases between the two germline ends. The CDR3 spans 18 residues. Germline V lookup: CDR1 SGHRS, CDR2 YFSETQ. The CDR3 sequence is CASSLASTASSYNSPLHL. CDR3 DNA: TGCGCCAGCAGCTTGGCTTCGACGGCTAGCTCCTATAATTCACCCCTCCACCTT.

This clone showed up just once. The gene calls are TRBV5-1 and TRBJ2-7, with D perhaps being TRBD1 or TRBD2 (5 bases each). Trimming left V 1 base short and J 2 bases short, with 13 bases between. The CDR3 spans 15 residues. Germline lookup yields CDR1 SGHRS and CDR2 YFSETQ. The CDR3 region is CASSLKTGLPYEQYF. As DNA, the CDR3 is TGCGCCAGCAGCTTGAAGACGGGGCTGCCCTACGAGCAGTACTTC.

V usage is TRBV4-1 and J usage is TRBJ2-1, with TRBD2 matching over 11 bases. Trimming removed 2 bases from V and 8 bases from J; junction bases left unmatched: 14. This CDR3 is built from 18 residues. CDR1 is MGHRA, CDR2 YSYEKL, per germline. CDR3 sequence reads: CASSQLSPSGGSRDEQFF. CDR3 sequence (DNA): TGCGCCAGCAGCCAACTCTCCCCTAGCGGGGGGAGTAGGGATGAGCAGTTCTTC.

This chain connects TRBV10-3 to TRBJ2-7; 9 nucleotides line up with TRBD1. With V trimmed by 4 bases and J by 2 bases, 9 bases remained unmatched. The CDR3 runs to 16 residues. Germline-derived CDR1 and CDR2 are ENHRY and SYGVKD. This chain's CDR3 is CAISAGQGLSAYEQYF. CDR3 DNA: TGTGCCATCAGTGCGGGACAGGGACTTTCTGCCTACGAGCAGTACTTC.

The chain carries TRBV6-5 and TRBJ1-1, with TRBD1 as a possible D gene (5 bases). The ends were cut back, 9 bases at V and 3 bases at J, with 14 bases in the middle. The CDR3 runs to 13 residues. CDR1 is MNHEY and CDR2 is SVGAGI in the germline V gene. CDR3 bases: TGTGCCAGTGGACGGGGGTGGGACACTGAAGCTTTCTTT. Protein sequence: CASGRGWDTEAFF.

The chain is built from TRBV6-5 and TRBJ2-3, with 9 bases matching TRBD1. The CDR3 runs 15 residues. Per germline, CDR1 MNHEY and CDR2 SVGAGI. After removal of 6 bases from V and 0 bases from J, the junction contained 4 bases not matched to a gene. In DNA, the CDR3 is TGTGCCAGCAGACGACAGGGGGTGAGCACAGATACGCAGTATTTT. Translated: CASRRQGVSTDTQYF.

V and J are TRBV7-3 and TRBJ2-5; the match to TRBD2 covers 10 bases. From germline, CDR1 is SGHTA and CDR2 FQGTGA. This CDR3 has 15 residues. V shed 2 bases, J shed 5 bases, and the junction held 5 bases outside the gene matches. In nucleotides, the CDR3 is TGTGCCAGCAGCTTAGGTAGCGGGGGGCCTGAGACCCAGTACTTC. Residues: CASSLGSGGPETQYF.

The J gene is TRBJ2-3, the V gene TRBV9; no reliable D call. With 0 bases removed from V and 3 bases from J, the gap between germline ends came to 11 bases. There are 15 residues in the CDR3. The V gene's germline CDR1 is SGDLS and CDR2 YYNGEE. For the CDR3, the DNA is TGTGCCAGCAGCGTAGCCCCACTGGTAACAGATACGCAGTATTTT. Protein: CASSVAPLVTDTQYF.

V is TRBV10-2 and J is TRBJ1-1; no firm D call. Looked up from germline, CDR1 is WSHSY and CDR2 is SAAADI. The CDR3 length is 12 residues. V was trimmed by 8 bases and J by 4 bases, leaving 11 bases between them. As DNA, the CDR3 is TGCGCCAGCTTTACGGCGGGCACTGAAGCTTTCTTT. This encodes CASFTAGTEAFF.